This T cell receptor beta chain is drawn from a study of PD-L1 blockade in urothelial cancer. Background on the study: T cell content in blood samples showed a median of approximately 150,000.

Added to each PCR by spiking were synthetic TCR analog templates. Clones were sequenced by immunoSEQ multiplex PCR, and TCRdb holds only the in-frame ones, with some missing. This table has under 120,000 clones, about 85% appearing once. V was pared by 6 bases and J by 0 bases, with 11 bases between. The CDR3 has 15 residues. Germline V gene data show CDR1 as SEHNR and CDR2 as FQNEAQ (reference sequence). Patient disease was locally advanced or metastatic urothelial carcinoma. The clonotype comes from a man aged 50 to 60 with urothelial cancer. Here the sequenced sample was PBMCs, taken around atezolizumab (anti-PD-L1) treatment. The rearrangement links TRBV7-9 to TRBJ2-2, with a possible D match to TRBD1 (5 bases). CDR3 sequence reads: CASSPDSTNTGELFF. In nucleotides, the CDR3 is TGTGCCAGCAGTCCCGACAGTACGAACACCGGGGAGCTGTTTTTT. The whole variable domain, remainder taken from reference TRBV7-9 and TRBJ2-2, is DTGVSQNPRHKITKRGQNVTFRCDPISEHNRLYWYRQTLGQGPEFLTYFQNEAQLEKSRLLSDRFSAERPKGSFSTLEIQRTEQGDSAMYLCASSPDSTNTGELFFGEGSRLTVL.